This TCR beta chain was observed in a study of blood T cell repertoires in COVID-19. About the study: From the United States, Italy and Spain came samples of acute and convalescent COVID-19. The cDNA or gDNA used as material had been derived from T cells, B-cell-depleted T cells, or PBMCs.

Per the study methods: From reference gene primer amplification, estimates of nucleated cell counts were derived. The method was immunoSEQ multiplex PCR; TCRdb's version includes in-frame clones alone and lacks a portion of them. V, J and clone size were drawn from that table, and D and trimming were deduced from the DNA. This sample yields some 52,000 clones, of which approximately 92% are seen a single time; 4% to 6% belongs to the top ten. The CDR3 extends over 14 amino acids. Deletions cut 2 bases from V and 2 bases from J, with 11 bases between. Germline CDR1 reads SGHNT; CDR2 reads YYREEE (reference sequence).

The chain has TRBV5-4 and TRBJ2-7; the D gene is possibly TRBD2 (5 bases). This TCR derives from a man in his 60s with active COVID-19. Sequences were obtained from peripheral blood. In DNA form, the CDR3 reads TGTGCCAGCAGCTTAGCCGGGAATCCCTACGAGCAGTACTTC. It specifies CASSLAGNPYEQYF.